This T cell receptor (beta chain) was profiled in a study of shared T cell receptors in the human thymus. The CDR3 totals 15 residues. Trimming took off 6 bases at V and 4 bases at J, with 16 bases between the two ends. Germline V gives CDR1 MNHNS, CDR2 SASEGT. Sequencing was performed with immunoSEQ multiplex PCR; in TCRdb, only in-frame clones are kept and a portion is missing. The sample has roughly 560,000 clones, around 78% seen once. This sample was also put to use in a study of human thymus T cells. This second study says: Thymus pieces cut out during corrective heart surgery were the tissue that was used.

The sequenced material came from thymocytes. This sequence joins TRBV6-1 and TRBJ2-1, with D perhaps TRBD1 (6 bases). The clonotype comes from a boy under three years old with a congenital heart defect. The DNA of the CDR3 is TGTGCCAGCAGAGCTAATACAGGGATTTACAATGAGCAGTTCTTC. Translation gives CASRANTGIYNEQFF.